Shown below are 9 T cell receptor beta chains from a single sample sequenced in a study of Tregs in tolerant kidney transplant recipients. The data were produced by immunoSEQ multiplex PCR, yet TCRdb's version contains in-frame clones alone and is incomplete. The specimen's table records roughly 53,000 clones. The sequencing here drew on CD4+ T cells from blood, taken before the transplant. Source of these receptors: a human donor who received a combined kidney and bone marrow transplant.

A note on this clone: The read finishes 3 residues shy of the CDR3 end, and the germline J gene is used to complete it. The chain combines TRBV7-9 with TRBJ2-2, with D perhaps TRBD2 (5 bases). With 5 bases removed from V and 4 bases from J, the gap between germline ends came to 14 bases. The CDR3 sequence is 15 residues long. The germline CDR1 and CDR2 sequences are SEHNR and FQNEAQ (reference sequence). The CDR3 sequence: CASSPEGGFTGELFF. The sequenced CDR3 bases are TGTGCCAGCAGCCCCGAGGGTGGTTTCACCGGGGAG.

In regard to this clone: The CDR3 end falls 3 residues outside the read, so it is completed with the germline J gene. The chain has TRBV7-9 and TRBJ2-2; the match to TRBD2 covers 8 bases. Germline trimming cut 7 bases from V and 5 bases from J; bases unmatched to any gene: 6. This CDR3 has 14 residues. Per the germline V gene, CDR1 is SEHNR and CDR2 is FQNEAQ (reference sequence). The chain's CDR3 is CASMWRGATGELFF. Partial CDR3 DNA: TGTGCCAGCATGTGGCGGGGGGCGACCGGGGAG. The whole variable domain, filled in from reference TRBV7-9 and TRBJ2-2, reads DTGVSQNPRHKITKRGQNVTFRCDPISEHNRLYWYRQTLGQGPEFLTYFQNEAQLEKSRLLSDRFSAERPKGSFSTLEIQRTEQGDSAMYLCASMWRGATGELFFGEGSRLTVL.

CDR3 bases read: TGTGCCAGCTCACCTTTAGACAGGGGTTATTCACCC. The encoded protein is CASSPLDRGYSP. The whole CDR3 sequence reads CASSPLDRGYSPLHF. The rearrangement joins TRBV18 to TRBJ1-6; 8 bases are shared with TRBD1. The CDR3 end is not reached by the read, which stops 3 residues before it; the germline J gene fills it in. In germline, CDR1 is KGHSH, CDR2 LQKENI. The CDR3 has 15 amino acids. J lost 8 bases, V lost 3 bases, and 6 bases had no gene match.

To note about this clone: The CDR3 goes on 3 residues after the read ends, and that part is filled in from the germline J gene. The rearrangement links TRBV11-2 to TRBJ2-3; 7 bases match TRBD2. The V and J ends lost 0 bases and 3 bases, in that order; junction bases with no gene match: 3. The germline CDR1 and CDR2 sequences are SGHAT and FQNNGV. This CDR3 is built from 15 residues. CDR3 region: CASSLEGLLTDTQYF. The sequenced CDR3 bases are TGTGCCAGCAGCTTAGAGGGACTACTAACAGATACG.

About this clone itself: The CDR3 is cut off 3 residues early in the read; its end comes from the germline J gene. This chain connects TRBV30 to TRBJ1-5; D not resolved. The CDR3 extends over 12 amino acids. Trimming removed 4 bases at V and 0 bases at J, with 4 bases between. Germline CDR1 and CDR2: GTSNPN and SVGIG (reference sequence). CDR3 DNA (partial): TGTGCCTGGACAGTTAGCAATCAGCCC. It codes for CAWTVSNQP. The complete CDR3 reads CAWTVSNQPQHF.

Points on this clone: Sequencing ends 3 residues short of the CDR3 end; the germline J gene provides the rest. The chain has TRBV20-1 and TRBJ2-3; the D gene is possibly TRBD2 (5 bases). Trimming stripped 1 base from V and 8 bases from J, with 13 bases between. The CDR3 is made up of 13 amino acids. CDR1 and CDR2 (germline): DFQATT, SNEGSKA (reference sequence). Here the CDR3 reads CSARVSGIGTQYF. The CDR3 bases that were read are TGCAGTGCTAGAGTGAGCGGCATAGGTACG.

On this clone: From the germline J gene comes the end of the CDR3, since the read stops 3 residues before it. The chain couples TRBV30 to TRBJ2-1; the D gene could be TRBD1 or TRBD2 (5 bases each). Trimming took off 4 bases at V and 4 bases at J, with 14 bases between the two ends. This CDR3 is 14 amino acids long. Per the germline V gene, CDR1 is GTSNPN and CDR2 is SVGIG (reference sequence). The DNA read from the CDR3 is TGTGCCTGGAACTTAGGGGAGTGGTACAATGAG. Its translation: CAWNLGEWYNE. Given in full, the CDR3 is CAWNLGEWYNEQFF.

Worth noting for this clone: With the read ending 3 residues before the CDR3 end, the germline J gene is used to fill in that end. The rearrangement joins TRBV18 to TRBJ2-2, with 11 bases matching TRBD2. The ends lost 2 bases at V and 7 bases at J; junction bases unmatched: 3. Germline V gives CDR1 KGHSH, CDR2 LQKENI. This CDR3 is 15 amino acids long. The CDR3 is CASSPWGLADGELFF. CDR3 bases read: TGTGCCAGCTCACCATGGGGACTAGCGGACGGGGAG.

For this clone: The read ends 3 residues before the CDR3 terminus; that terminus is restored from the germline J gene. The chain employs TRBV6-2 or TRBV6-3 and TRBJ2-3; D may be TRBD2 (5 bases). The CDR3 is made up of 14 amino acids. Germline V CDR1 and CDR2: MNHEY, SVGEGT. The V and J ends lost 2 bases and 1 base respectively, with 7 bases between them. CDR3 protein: CASSYSSGTDTQYF. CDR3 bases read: TGTGCCAGCAGTTACAGTAGCGGCACAGATACG.